This passage covers 28 T cell receptor beta chains from one sample sequenced in a study of naive and memory T cell subsets. Findings and caveats of the study: Especially in CD8 cells, naive repertoires contained a few larger clonotypes, possibly CD45RA-re-expressing memory cells.

The antigens for these receptors are not known. Two oligonucleotides, mixed equimolar, formed the beta constant-region primer covering TRBC1 and TRBC2. The ligated cDNA underwent four PCR rounds using SP2 and nested alpha and beta constant-region primers. Using its own MiXCR run on the UMI-ligation and nested PCR reads, TCRdb lists one record per CDR3 protein. The profile covers roughly 92,000 distinct CDR3 sequences, with 10% to 12% appearing a single time and 0.13% taken by the ten largest. Sequenced sample: naive CD4+ T cells from blood. These receptors originate from a human donor in good health.

This chain uses TRBV15 with TRBJ1-5; D is perhaps TRBD1 (5 bases). The CDR3 contains 17 residues. Germline CDR1 is LNHNV and CDR2 is YYDKDF (reference sequence). Trimming left V 1 base short and J 4 bases short, with 17 bases between. The CDR3 is CATSRVWRRDGNQPQHF. The CDR3 nucleotides are TGTGCCACCAGCAGAGTGTGGCGCAGGGATGGAAATCAGCCCCAGCATTTT.

V gene TRBV10-3 combines with J gene TRBJ2-3, with 14 bases identical to TRBD2. Unmatched junction bases numbered 11, after V lost 11 bases and J lost 4 bases. Germline lookup yields CDR1 ENHRY and CDR2 SYGVKD. The CDR3 length is 16 residues. The CDR3 sequence: CAVSRGLAGVSDTQYF. Here the CDR3 DNA reads TGTGCCGTCTCACGGGGACTAGCGGGAGTTTCAGATACGCAGTATTTT.

The chain joins TRBV4-3 to TRBJ2-3; D not certain. CDR3 length: 14 amino acids. CDR1 is LGHNA, CDR2 YSLEER, per germline. V was pared by 0 bases and J by 4 bases, with 8 bases between. The DNA of the CDR3 is TGCGCCAGCAGCCAAGACGCGGAGCCAGATACGCAGTATTTT. Its translation: CASSQDAEPDTQYF.

This clonotype was seen a few times. The CDR3 reads CSARAGPYEQYF. The CDR3 DNA reads TGCAGTGCTAGAGCAGGGCCCTACGAGCAGTACTTC. V and J are TRBV20-1 and TRBJ2-7, with D perhaps TRBD1 (5 bases). The CDR3 extends over 12 amino acids. CDR1 is DFQATT, CDR2 SNEGSKA, per germline (reference sequence). Trimming left V 1 base short and J 2 bases short, with 6 bases between.

V is TRBV28 and J is TRBJ1-6; 7 bases line up with TRBD1. The CDR3 has 15 residues. The V gene end was trimmed by 5 bases and the J gene end by 7 bases; junction bases not matched to a gene: 8. CDR1 and CDR2 from the germline V gene are MDHEN and SYDVKM. CDR3 bases: TGTGCCAGCAGTCCCTCGACAGGGAACAATTCACCCCTCCACTTT. It translates to CASSPSTGNNSPLHF. The variable domain in full, completed from reference TRBV28 and TRBJ1-6, reads DVKVTQSSRYLVKRTGEKVFLECVQDMDHENMFWYRQDPGLGLRLIYFSYDVKMKEKGDIPEGYSVSREKKERFSLILESASTNQTSMYLCASSPSTGNNSPLHFGNGTRLTVT.

This clonotype was detected a few times. The chain is built from TRBV18 and TRBJ2-3; D is unclear. Per the germline V gene, CDR1 is KGHSH and CDR2 is LQKENI. The CDR3 spans 11 residues. Deletions cut 6 bases from V and 5 bases from J, with 6 bases between. The CDR3 protein is CASSVRDTQYF. The CDR3 DNA reads as TGTGCCAGCTCGGTGAGAGATACGCAGTATTTT.

This clonotype occurred many times. V and J are TRBV4-3 and TRBJ2-1; no clear D gene. The germline V gene has CDR1 LGHNA and CDR2 YSLEER. The V end was cut by 7 bases, the J end by 6 bases, with 16 bases between. CDR3 length: 14 residues. Here the CDR3 reads CASTPFIESNEQFF. In DNA, the CDR3 is TGCGCCAGCACCCCCTTCATTGAGTCCAATGAGCAGTTCTTC.

This clonotype was counted between two and nine times. V gene TRBV18 combines with J gene TRBJ2-1; maybe TRBD1 (5 bases). The CDR3 covers 15 residues. In germline, CDR1 is KGHSH, CDR2 LQKENI. Trimming shortened V by 2 bases and J by 6 bases, and 14 bases separated the two germline ends. Here the CDR3 DNA reads TGTGCCAGCTCACCATCACAGGTTGGCGGCAATGAGCAGTTCTTC. It yields the protein CASSPSQVGGNEQFF.

This clonotype was picked up a small number of times. The chain has TRBV7-2 and TRBJ2-7; the match to TRBD1 covers 9 bases. The J segment lost 2 bases and the V segment lost 4 bases, leaving 9 bases of the junction unmatched. This CDR3 region has 16 residues. Germline V CDR1 and CDR2: SGHTA, FQGNSA. The CDR3 protein is CASSSPGQGPTYEQYF. As DNA, the CDR3 is TGTGCCAGCAGCTCGCCGGGACAGGGACCTACCTACGAGCAGTACTTC. The full variable domain, rest sourced from reference TRBV7-2 and TRBJ2-7, is GAGVSQSPSNKVTEKGKDVELRCDPISGHTALYWYRQSLGQGLEFLIYFQGNSAPDKSGLPSDRFSAERTGGSVSTLTIQRTQQEDSAVYLCASSSPGQGPTYEQYFGPGTRLTVT.

This clonotype was counted a few times. The V call is TRBV10-3, the J call TRBJ2-7; 13 nucleotides align to TRBD2. Germline V gene data show CDR1 as ENHRY and CDR2 as SYGVKD. The CDR3 totals 13 residues. Trimming cost V 11 bases and J 6 bases; bases outside gene matches: 7. The CDR3 nucleotides are TGTGCCTCCAGGGGGACTAGCGGGGTCGAGCAGTACTTC. Residues: CASRGTSGVEQYF.

This clonotype turned up a few times. This chain links TRBV7-9 with TRBJ2-3; D remains ambiguous. The CDR3 covers 16 residues. The V gene's germline CDR1 is SEHNR and CDR2 FQNEAQ (reference sequence). V lost 2 bases, J lost 1 base, and 13 bases lay in between. This CDR3 reads CASSLTDGYGTDTQYF. For the CDR3, the DNA is TGTGCCAGCAGCTTAACTGACGGATACGGCACAGATACGCAGTATTTT.

The V gene is TRBV3-1, the J gene TRBJ2-4, with D uncertain. CDR1 and CDR2 from the germline V gene are LGHDT and YNNKEL (reference sequence). The germline V and J ends were trimmed by 1 base and 0 bases, with 7 bases remaining between them. The CDR3 length is 15 residues. CDR3 in amino acids: CASSQGILAKNIQYF. CDR3 nucleotides: TGTGCCAGCAGCCAAGGAATACTAGCCAAAAACATTCAGTACTTC.

The V call is TRBV15, the J call TRBJ2-7, with 7 bases lining up with TRBD1. Germline CDR1 and CDR2: LNHNV and YYDKDF (reference sequence). The CDR3 runs 14 residues. After removal of 4 bases from V and 6 bases from J, the junction contained 9 bases not matched to a gene. The CDR3 region has the DNA TGTGCCACCAGCACCAGGGGACAGTTGAGCGAGCAGTACTTC. It translates to CATSTRGQLSEQYF.

V gene TRBV5-1 combines with J gene TRBJ2-2; TRBD1 matches at 7 bases. Unmatched junction bases numbered 10, after V lost 5 bases and J lost 0 bases. The germline V gene encodes CDR1 SGHRS and CDR2 YFSETQ. There are 17 residues in the CDR3. The CDR3 sequence is CASSYSPQGANTGELFF. CDR3 nucleotides: TGCGCCAGCAGTTACTCCCCCCAGGGGGCGAACACCGGGGAGCTGTTTTTT. The complete variable domain, with remaining parts taken from reference TRBV5-1 and TRBJ2-2, reads KAGVTQTPRYLIKTRGQQVTLSCSPISGHRSVSWYQQTPGQGLQFLFEYFSETQRNKGNFPGRFSGRQFSNSRSEMNVSTLELGDSALYLCASSYSPQGANTGELFFGEGSRLTVL.

This rearrangement joins TRBV15 to TRBJ1-4; D call uncertain. V was clipped by 2 bases and J by 4 bases, with 17 bases between them. This CDR3 region has 17 residues. The germline CDR1 and CDR2 sequences are LNHNV and YYDKDF (reference sequence). The CDR3 DNA reads TGTGCCACCAGCAGAAGACCTTATTCCCAGGTTAATGAAAAACTGTTTTTT. Amino acids: CATSRRPYSQVNEKLFF. Drawing the rest from reference TRBV15 and TRBJ1-4, the complete variable domain is DAMVIQNPRYQVTQFGKPVTLSCSQTLNHNVMYWYQQKSSQAPKLLFHYYDKDFNNEADTPDNFQSRRPNTSFCFLDIRSPGLGDTAMYLCATSRRPYSQVNEKLFFGSGTQLSVL.

The rearrangement uses TRBV24-1 and TRBJ2-1; D perhaps matches TRBD2 (6 bases). The V and J ends lost 4 bases and 7 bases respectively, with 16 bases between them. CDR1 is KGHDR and CDR2 is SFDVKD in the germline V gene. This CDR3 has 15 amino acids. DNA for the CDR3: TGTGCCACCAGTGACCCGACTAGAGGTGGGAATGAGCAGTTCTTC. Encoded protein: CATSDPTRGGNEQFF.

This clonotype turned up a few times. The chain employs TRBV6-2 or TRBV6-3 and TRBJ2-1; 12 bases are shared with TRBD2. The CDR3 sequence is 14 residues long. Germline CDR1 MNHEY, CDR2 SVGEGT. The junction had 5 bases not matched to a gene; V was cut back by 6 bases and J by 8 bases. In DNA form, the CDR3 reads TGTGCCAGCAGCCAGACTAGCGGGGGATATGAGCAGTTCTTC. Its translation is CASSQTSGGYEQFF.

This rearrangement joins TRBV3-1 to TRBJ1-1; D is uncertain. The CDR3 is made up of 12 amino acids. The V end lost 5 bases, the J end lost 5 bases, and 9 bases lay between the germline ends. The germline gives CDR1 LGHDT, CDR2 YNNKEL (reference sequence). DNA for the CDR3: TGTGCCAGCAGCTGGGTTGGGACTGAAGCTTTCTTT. As protein: CASSWVGTEAFF.

The chain employs TRBV6-2 or TRBV6-3 and TRBJ2-1, with 8 positions matching TRBD2. Trimming took 2 bases from V and 5 from J; bases not matched to a gene: 8. The germline gives CDR1 MNHEY, CDR2 SVGEGT. CDR3 length: 16 amino acids. The DNA for the CDR3 is TGTGCCAGCAGTTACGCGTCTACTAGCGGTAACAATGAGCAGTTCTTC. Its protein is CASSYASTSGNNEQFF.

The chain joins TRBV21-1 to TRBJ2-5; no check of the table's D call, TRBD2, against the DNA was made. TRBV21-1 is flagged as a pseudogene. The CDR3 extends over 17 amino acids. CDR3 in DNA: TGTGCCAGCAGCAAAGCCAGCCCAGGACTAGCGGGGGGCCCTAAGTACTTC. As protein: CASSKASPGLAGGPKYF.

In regard to this clonotype: At one of its ends the junction is not consistent with the germline gene, which may arise from a read error. The CDR3: CASSPGRDEKYF. The CDR3, as DNA: TGTGCCAGCAGCCCGGGCAGGGACGAGAAGTACTTC. The chain links TRBV9 to TRBJ2-7; D is perhaps TRBD1 or TRBD2 (5 bases each). Per the germline V gene, CDR1 is SGDLS and CDR2 is YYNGEE. CDR3 length: 12 residues.

This clonotype appeared a few times. This CDR3 is CASSQQRELSEETQYF. CDR3 coding DNA: TGTGCCAGCAGCCAACAGCGGGAGTTGTCGGAAGAGACCCAGTACTTC. The rearrangement joins TRBV4-2 to TRBJ2-5; 8 bases are shared with TRBD2. CDR3 length: 16 residues. J gave up 3 bases and V 2 bases, and 8 bases lay outside the gene matches. CDR1 LGHNA and CDR2 YNFKEQ come from the germline V gene.

This clonotype was recorded only once. The chain employs TRBV15 and TRBJ1-5, with TRBD1 matching over 7 bases. With 5 bases clipped from V and 7 bases from J, the junction kept 8 bases outside the gene matches. This CDR3 spans 14 amino acids. In germline, CDR1 is LNHNV, CDR2 YYDKDF (reference sequence). CDR3 loop: CATSFGTERQPQHF. In DNA, the CDR3 is TGTGCCACCAGCTTCGGGACAGAAAGGCAGCCCCAGCATTTT.

This clonotype was observed many times. The chain employs TRBV25-1 and TRBJ1-2; D gene unclear. The CDR3 length is 12 residues. With 2 bases removed from V and 1 base from J, the gap between germline ends came to 2 bases. Germline assignment: CDR1 MGHDK and CDR2 SYGVNS. The CDR3 DNA follows: TGTGCCAGCAGTGAAAATAACTATGGCTACACCTTC. Its protein is CASSENNYGYTF.

The chain joins TRBV4-2 to TRBJ2-5, with D unclear. Germline CDR1 is LGHNA and CDR2 is YNFKEQ. The CDR3 extends over 14 amino acids. V was clipped by 1 base and J by 0 bases, with 6 bases between them. Here the CDR3 DNA reads TGTGCCAGCAGCCAAGGGTGGTACCAAGAGACCCAGTACTTC. It specifies CASSQGWYQETQYF.

This clonotype was counted many times. The chain couples TRBV7-8 to TRBJ1-4, with D unresolved. Trimming stripped 2 bases from V and 0 bases from J, with 7 bases between. Germline V gene data show CDR1 as SGHVS and CDR2 as FQNEAQ. CDR3 size: 15 residues. The CDR3 sequence: CASSLRPATNEKLFF. As DNA, the CDR3 is TGTGCCAGCAGCTTAAGGCCAGCAACTAATGAAAAACTGTTTTTT. Looking up the rest from reference TRBV7-8 and TRBJ1-4 gives the full variable domain: GAGVSQSPRYKVAKRGQDVALRCDPISGHVSLFWYQQALGQGPEFLTYFQNEAQLDKSGLPSDRFFAERPEGSVSTLKIQRTQQEDSAVYLCASSLRPATNEKLFFGSGTQLSVL.

The V call is TRBV6-2 or TRBV6-3, the J call TRBJ2-1; no clear D. This CDR3 spans 17 amino acids. The germline V and J ends were trimmed by 8 bases and 3 bases, with 23 bases remaining between them. The germline V gene has CDR1 MNHEY and CDR2 SVGEGT. The DNA of the CDR3 is TGTGCCAGCTCCCTCCGGGCCCTAAGTCCGGTCTACAATGAGCAGTTCTTC. Protein: CASSLRALSPVYNEQFF.

The chain couples TRBV14 to TRBJ2-6, with 9 bases matching TRBD1. This CDR3 comprises 18 residues. Germline V gives CDR1 SGHDN, CDR2 FVKESK. V lost 1 base to trimming and J lost 4 bases; unmatched junction nucleotides: 8. The CDR3 nucleotides read TGTGCCAGCAGCCAAGGCTGGGGGACAGGGCTCGGGGCCAACGTCCTGACTTTC. Its translation is CASSQGWGTGLGANVLTF.